Presented here are 26 T cell receptor beta chains from one specimen sequenced in a study of Ad26.COV2.S vaccination and SARS-CoV-2 variants. Described treatment: roughly 18 received Ad26.COV2.S at low or high dose, single or two shots; roughly five received placebo; per-sample allocation not given. It was on day 63 after the first vaccine or placebo injection that samples were taken. Repertoires were generated with immunoSEQ multiplex PCR, while TCRdb's copy carries only in-frame clones and drops some. This sample has 440,000 or so clones, with roughly 88% found just once. This material consisted of peripheral blood, taken in a trial of Ad26.COV2.S vaccine versus placebo. All receptors derive from a person between 18 and 65 years old who received the Ad26.COV2.S COVID-19 vaccine or a placebo.

The chain is built from TRBV4-3 and TRBJ2-2; maybe TRBD2 (6 bases). The V gene lost 3 bases and the J gene lost 4 bases, with 12 bases spanning the gap. Germline CDR1 is LGHNA and CDR2 is YSLEER. The CDR3 has 15 residues. CDR3 protein: CASSQGLGLTGELFF. For the CDR3, the DNA is TGCGCCAGCAGCCAGGGACTTGGGCTCACCGGGGAGCTGTTTTTT.

CDR3 sequence reads: CASSGTGPTYEQYF. The CDR3, as DNA: TGTGCCAGCAGCGGGACAGGCCCCACCTACGAGCAGTACTTC. The gene calls are TRBV2 and TRBJ2-7; 8 bases are a match to TRBD1. The J segment lost 2 bases and the V segment lost 6 bases, leaving 6 bases of the junction unmatched. CDR1 and CDR2 (germline): SNHLY, FYNNEI. CDR3 length: 14 amino acids. Full variable domain (rest looked up from reference TRBV2 and TRBJ2-7): EPEVTQTPSHQVTQMGQEVILRCVPISNHLYFYWYRQILGQKVEFLVSFYNNEISEKSEIFDDQFSVERPDGSNFTLKIRSTKLEDSAMYFCASSGTGPTYEQYFGPGTRLTVT.

The rearrangement uses TRBV2 and TRBJ2-5; D may match TRBD1 or TRBD2 (5 bases each). The ends were cut back, 0 bases at V and 4 bases at J, with 12 bases in the middle. CDR1 and CDR2 (germline): SNHLY, FYNNEI. CDR3 size: 15 residues. The CDR3 nucleotides are TGTGCCAGCAGTGAAGCGCTTGGGGGTCCAGAGACCCAGTACTTC. Its protein product is CASSEALGGPETQYF.

The chain joins TRBV28 to TRBJ2-1, with 10 nucleotides matching TRBD1. This CDR3 contains 14 residues. V was clipped by 6 bases and J by 6 bases; unmatched bases: 5. Germline CDR1 MDHEN, CDR2 SYDVKM. The CDR3 DNA sequence: TGTGCCAGCAGAGTTGGGGACAGGGGCAATGAGCAGTTCTTC. Its translation: CASRVGDRGNEQFF.

J is TRBJ2-1 and V is TRBV18; TRBD2 matches 14 bases. Germline assignment: CDR1 KGHSH and CDR2 LQKENI. Losses at the gene ends were 3 bases for V and 5 bases for J; bases not matched to a gene: 6. The CDR3 length is 17 residues. CDR3 region: CASSPSGTSGSNNEQFF. Here the CDR3 DNA reads TGTGCCAGCTCACCTTCCGGGACTAGCGGGAGCAACAATGAGCAGTTCTTC.

The sample holds one count of this clone. The chain carries TRBV20-1 and TRBJ2-1; D remains unclear. From germline, CDR1 is DFQATT and CDR2 SNEGSKA (reference sequence). CDR3 length equals 11 residues. Trimming took off 4 bases at V and 12 bases at J, with 13 bases between the two ends. The CDR3 region is CSAIFSKGQFF. The CDR3 DNA sequence: TGCAGTGCTATATTCTCGAAAGGGCAGTTCTTC.

This rearrangement joins TRBV10-3 to TRBJ2-1, with TRBD2 identical over 8 bases. The CDR3 loop spans 15 amino acids. CDR1 ENHRY and CDR2 SYGVKD come from the germline V gene. The V gene end was trimmed by 2 bases and the J gene end by 5 bases; junction bases not matched to a gene: 5. The CDR3 DNA reads as TGTGCCATCAGTGAGCGAACTAGCGGTAACAATGAGCAGTTCTTC. Protein: CAISERTSGNNEQFF.

This clone was counted a single time. The chain links TRBV18 to TRBJ2-7, with D unresolved. V was clipped by 3 bases and J by 0 bases, with 12 bases between them. Germline-derived CDR1 and CDR2 are KGHSH and LQKENI. The CDR3 loop spans 15 amino acids. CDR3 coding DNA: TGTGCCAGCTCACCGACTCCCTCCAGCTCCTACGAGCAGTACTTC. Encoded protein: CASSPTPSSSYEQYF.

V is TRBV2 and J is TRBJ1-4, with D possibly being TRBD1 (5 bases). The germline CDR1 and CDR2 sequences are SNHLY and FYNNEI. V was pared by 3 bases and J by 10 bases, with 12 bases between. The CDR3 is 13 residues long. The CDR3 loop reads CASSDAGDPKLFF. The CDR3, as DNA: TGTGCCAGCAGTGACGCGGGGGACCCAAAACTGTTTTTT.

The V and J genes are TRBV2 and TRBJ2-1; tentative D call: TRBD1 (5 bases). Trimming removed 8 bases from V and 3 bases from J, with 11 bases in between. Germline lookup yields CDR1 SNHLY and CDR2 FYNNEI. There are 13 residues in the CDR3. CDR3 bases: TGTGCCAGCGGGATGACAGACTACAATGAGCAGTTCTTC. Amino acid sequence: CASGMTDYNEQFF.

V is TRBV5-4 and J is TRBJ2-3, with TRBD2 matching over 8 bases. This CDR3 is 17 amino acids long. V shed 4 bases, J shed 4 bases, and the junction held 14 bases outside the gene matches. Per germline, CDR1 SGHNT and CDR2 YYREEE (reference sequence). The CDR3 DNA follows: TGTGCCAGCAGCCCCCGAAGGGCGGGAGGAGGGGCAGATACGCAGTATTTT. Amino acids: CASSPRRAGGGADTQYF.

The V call is TRBV6-6, the J call TRBJ2-5; 11 positions agree with TRBD2. This CDR3 comprises 16 residues. Germline-derived CDR1 and CDR2 are MNHNY and SVGAGI (reference sequence). V lost 0 bases to trimming and J lost 4 bases; unmatched junction nucleotides: 4. The CDR3: CASSYSRLAGRETQYF. The CDR3 region has the DNA TGTGCCAGCAGTTACTCGAGACTAGCGGGAAGAGAGACCCAGTACTTC.

CDR3 nucleotide sequence: TGTGCCAGCAGCGGTGGAAACACCATATATTTT. As protein: CASSGGNTIYF. The chain has TRBV6-2 or TRBV6-3 and TRBJ1-3, with D hard to call. V was pared by 6 bases and J by 3 bases, with 3 bases between. CDR3 length: 11 residues. The germline V gene has CDR1 MNHEY and CDR2 SVGEGT.

The chain links TRBV28 to TRBJ1-6; 7 bases align to TRBD1. The ends lost 2 bases at V and 8 bases at J; junction bases unmatched: 15. This CDR3 region has 18 residues. The germline V gene has CDR1 MDHEN and CDR2 SYDVKM. CDR3 sequence (DNA): TGTGCCAGCAGTTTACGGCAGGGGGGGGTCGGGGTGGATTCACCCCTCCACTTT. Protein: CASSLRQGGVGVDSPLHF.

J is TRBJ2-7 and V is TRBV28; 10 bases align to TRBD2. The V segment lost 6 bases and the J segment 2 bases; nucleotides outside the gene matches: 13. The CDR3 has 17 residues. CDR1 is MDHEN, CDR2 SYDVKM, per germline. CDR3 residues: CASSSPSTSGAAYEQYF. CDR3 nucleotides: TGTGCCAGCAGCTCCCCGTCCACTAGCGGGGCGGCCTACGAGCAGTACTTC.

The chain has TRBV7-3 and TRBJ2-7; 8 nucleotides match TRBD2. The CDR3 sequence is 14 residues long. J was trimmed by 7 bases and V by 2 bases; bases with no gene match: 7. Germline values: CDR1 SGHTA, CDR2 FQGTGA. CDR3 loop: CASSLLAGEGEQYF. CDR3 coding DNA: TGTGCCAGCAGCTTACTAGCGGGTGAGGGGGAGCAGTACTTC.

This clone has only one observation. The V gene is TRBV6-5, the J gene TRBJ1-2; the match to TRBD1 covers 9 bases. The trim removed 5 bases at V and 3 bases at J, leaving 7 bases unmatched. This CDR3 has 15 residues. Germline CDR1 and CDR2: MNHEY and SVGAGI. Here the CDR3 reads CASSPRTGEYYGYTF. In nucleotides, the CDR3 is TGTGCCAGCAGTCCTCGGACAGGGGAATACTATGGCTACACCTTC.

This clone appeared a single time. V is TRBV7-2 and J is TRBJ1-1; D call uncertain. Germline CDR1 is SGHTA and CDR2 is FQGNSA. Trimming took off 1 base at V and 2 bases at J, with 11 bases between the two ends. The CDR3 length is 15 residues. The CDR3 loop reads CASSLESAGNTEAFF. In nucleotides, the CDR3 is TGTGCCAGCAGCTTAGAGAGCGCGGGCAACACTGAAGCTTTCTTT.

V usage is TRBV2 and J usage is TRBJ1-4; 10 positions match TRBD1. This CDR3 has 15 amino acids. Germline CDR1 is SNHLY and CDR2 is FYNNEI. J was trimmed by 7 bases and V by 6 bases; bases with no gene match: 8. This CDR3 reads CASRPRQGAGEKLFF. CDR3 sequence (DNA): TGTGCCAGCAGACCCCGACAGGGGGCGGGTGAAAAACTGTTTTTT.

This clone was observed a handful of times. Other DNA sequences of this sample code for an identical CDR3. The V gene is TRBV4-2, the J gene TRBJ2-7; 14 nucleotides align to TRBD2. The CDR3 totals 15 residues. Germline CDR1 LGHNA, CDR2 YNFKEQ. V shed 4 bases and J 3 bases; nucleotides not matched to a gene: 2. This CDR3 reads CASSPGLAGGYEQYF. The DNA of the CDR3 is TGTGCCAGCAGCCCCGGACTAGCGGGAGGCTACGAGCAGTACTTC.

This sequence joins TRBV28 and TRBJ1-5, with 11 positions matching TRBD1. From germline, CDR1 is MDHEN and CDR2 SYDVKM. Trimming removed 4 bases from V and 6 bases from J; junction bases left unmatched: 5. This CDR3 spans 15 amino acids. Here the CDR3 reads CASSSPGQGGQPQHF. CDR3 coding DNA: TGTGCCAGCAGTTCACCGGGACAGGGGGGTCAGCCCCAGCATTTT. The whole variable domain, remainder taken from reference TRBV28 and TRBJ1-5, is DVKVTQSSRYLVKRTGEKVFLECVQDMDHENMFWYRQDPGLGLRLIYFSYDVKMKEKGDIPEGYSVSREKKERFSLILESASTNQTSMYLCASSSPGQGGQPQHFGDGTRLSIL.

The chain combines TRBV7-3 with TRBJ2-2; D tentatively fits TRBD1 or TRBD2 (5 bases each). The V gene's germline CDR1 is SGHTA and CDR2 FQGTGA. V dropped 3 bases and J dropped 4 bases, with 12 bases sitting between them. There are 15 residues in the CDR3. CDR3 sequence (DNA): TGTGCCAGCAGCTTCAGGGAGATCGGCACCGGGGAGCTGTTTTTT. Encoded protein: CASSFREIGTGELFF.

The chain links TRBV4-3 to TRBJ1-6; maybe TRBD1 (6 bases). V shed 1 base and J shed 8 bases, with 9 bases lying between them. Germline V gene lookup returns CDR1 LGHNA and CDR2 YSLEER. The CDR3 spans 14 residues. The chain's CDR3 is CASSQARGDSPLHF. The CDR3 nucleotides read TGCGCCAGCAGCCAAGCCAGGGGAGATTCACCCCTCCACTTT.

V usage is TRBV21-1 and J usage is TRBJ1-2; the table's D call of TRBD1 was not tested on the DNA. TRBV21-1 is marked as a pseudogene. The CDR3 is 14 residues long. The DNA of the CDR3 is TGTGCCAGCAGCGCCTTTGACAGACCCTATGGCTACACCTTC. It translates to CASSAFDRPYGYTF.

The chain has TRBV27 and TRBJ1-5; D gene unclear. The germline gives CDR1 MNHEY, CDR2 SMNVEV (reference sequence). V lost 5 bases to trimming and J lost 5 bases, with 10 bases between them. The CDR3 length is 13 residues. The CDR3 DNA reads as TGTGCCAGCAGTATCGTCGGATATCAGCCCCAGCATTTT. Protein: CASSIVGYQPQHF.

J is TRBJ2-1 and V is TRBV27; D call uncertain. Between the trimmed V and J ends, which lost 6 bases and 6 bases, there was a span of 15 bases. The CDR3 is 14 residues long. The germline V gene has CDR1 MNHEY and CDR2 SMNVEV (reference sequence). The CDR3, as DNA: TGTGCCAGCAGCTTCCCCGAGAGTCGCAATGAGCAGTTCTTC. Amino acids: CASSFPESRNEQFF.